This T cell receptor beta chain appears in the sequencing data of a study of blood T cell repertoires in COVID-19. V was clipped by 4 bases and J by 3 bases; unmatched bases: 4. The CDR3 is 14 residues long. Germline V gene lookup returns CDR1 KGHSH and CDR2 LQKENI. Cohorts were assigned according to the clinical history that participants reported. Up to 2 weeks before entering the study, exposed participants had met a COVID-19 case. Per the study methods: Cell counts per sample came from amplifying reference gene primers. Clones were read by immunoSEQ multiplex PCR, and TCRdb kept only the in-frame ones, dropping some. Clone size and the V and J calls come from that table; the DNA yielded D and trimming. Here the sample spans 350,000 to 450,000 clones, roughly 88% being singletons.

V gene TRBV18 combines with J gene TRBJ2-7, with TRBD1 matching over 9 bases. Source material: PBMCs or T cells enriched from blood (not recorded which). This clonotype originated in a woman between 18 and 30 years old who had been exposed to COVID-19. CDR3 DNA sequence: TGTGCCAGCTCACGAGGGACAGGGATCTACGAGCAGTACTTC. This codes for CASSRGTGIYEQYF.